This TCR beta chain was obtained from a study of blood T cell repertoires in COVID-19. Study-level background: The study drew acute and convalescent COVID-19 samples from the United States, Italy and Spain. Sources were T cells, B-cell-depleted T cells, or PBMCs; the material itself was cDNA or gDNA.

Patients of the Seattle cohort, enrolled during active infection, were followed longitudinally. Trimming removed 6 bases at V and 3 bases at J, with 14 bases between. The CDR3 totals 14 residues. Germline CDR1 is MGHDK and CDR2 is SYGVNS. Original handling: Quantification of nucleated cells was approximated via reference gene primer amplification. Generated by immunoSEQ multiplex PCR, the TCRdb table keeps only in-frame clones and is missing some. The V and J calls and clone size come from that table; D and trimming were worked out from the DNA. The data contain over 150,000 clones, approximately 80% of them singletons.

The clonotype originates from a woman aged 40 to 55 with COVID-19, enrolled during active disease. V usage is TRBV25-1 and J usage is TRBJ1-2, with D possibly TRBD1 on 5 matching bases. Sample: peripheral blood. The chain's CDR3 is CASRSGGGHYGYTF. CDR3 DNA: TGTGCCAGCAGATCGGGGGGAGGCCACTATGGCTACACCTTC.